These 22 T cell receptor beta chains were all obtained from the same sample, sequenced in a study of blood T cell repertoires in COVID-19. The protocol was immunoSEQ multiplex PCR, while the TCRdb copy is restricted to in-frame clones and leaves out a portion. Of approximately 360,000 clones listed, 85% to 90% are singletons. Sequenced sample: PBMCs or T cells enriched from blood (not recorded which). The origin of the receptors is a woman in her twenties or thirties with acute COVID-19.

The chain joins TRBV7-8 to TRBJ2-7, with 7 nucleotides matching TRBD1. This CDR3 has 14 residues. CDR1 and CDR2 from the germline V gene are SGHVS and FQNEAQ. J lost 1 base, V lost 5 bases, and 5 bases had no gene match. The CDR3: CASSRRDRSYEQYF. The CDR3 nucleotides are TGTGCCAGCAGCCGCCGGGACAGATCCTACGAGCAGTACTTC.

V is TRBV4-2 and J is TRBJ2-7, with 11 bases aligning to TRBD2. V was clipped by 0 bases and J by 7 bases; unmatched bases: 8. This CDR3 region has 16 residues. CDR1 is LGHNA, CDR2 YNFKEQ, per germline. The CDR3 here is CASSQEGVAGGREQYF. In DNA form, the CDR3 reads TGTGCCAGCAGCCAAGAGGGCGTAGCGGGGGGGCGGGAGCAGTACTTC.

The chain uses TRBV7-2 and TRBJ2-5; TRBD1 matches at 8 bases. The CDR3 is made up of 13 amino acids. With 5 bases clipped from V and 5 bases from J, the junction kept 4 bases outside the gene matches. Germline V gene data show CDR1 as SGHTA and CDR2 as FQGNSA. Written as DNA, the CDR3 is TGTGCCAGCAGCCGAGACAGGGGCGAGACCCAGTACTTC. It encodes CASSRDRGETQYF.

The rearrangement joins TRBV6-5 to TRBJ2-7; 8 bases match TRBD1. After removal of 6 bases from V and 4 bases from J, the junction contained 8 bases not matched to a gene. The germline V gene has CDR1 MNHEY and CDR2 SVGAGI. CDR3 length: 14 residues. The CDR3 nucleotides read TGTGCCAGCAGCCCCAGGGGGCCTGGTTACGAGCAGTACTTC. Translation: CASSPRGPGYEQYF.

This chain links TRBV10-3 with TRBJ1-1, with D perhaps matching TRBD1 (5 bases). Germline V CDR1 and CDR2: ENHRY, SYGVKD. The CDR3 loop spans 16 amino acids. The germline V and J ends were trimmed by 6 bases and 6 bases, with 23 bases remaining between them. CDR3 sequence reads: CAISADNGMTGAEAFF. The CDR3 DNA reads as TGTGCCATCAGCGCTGACAATGGAATGACGGGGGCTGAAGCTTTCTTT.

The gene calls are TRBV6-2 or TRBV6-3 and TRBJ1-2; a possible D gene is TRBD1 (6 bases). The CDR3 sequence is 16 residues long. CDR1 and CDR2 from the germline V gene are MNHEY and SVGEGT. With 2 bases removed from V and 0 bases from J, the gap between germline ends came to 13 bases. This CDR3 is CASSYPPGQTNYGYTF. The CDR3 nucleotides are TGTGCCAGCAGTTACCCTCCCGGACAGACTAACTATGGCTACACCTTC.

The chain employs TRBV29-1 and TRBJ1-3; D unclear. This CDR3 is 11 amino acids long. V lost 8 bases, J lost 0 bases, and 5 bases lay in between. In germline, CDR1 is SQVTM, CDR2 ANQGSEA. For the CDR3, the DNA is TGCAGCTCCAGCTCTGGAAACACCATATATTTT. Protein: CSSSSGNTIYF. Supplemented by reference TRBV29-1 and TRBJ1-3, the full variable domain reads SAVISQKPSRDICQRGTSLTIQCQVDSQVTMMFWYRQQPGQSLTLIATANQGSEATYESGFVIDKFPISRPNLTFSTLTVSNMSPEDSSIYLCSSSSGNTIYFGEGSWLTVV.

The CDR3, as DNA: TGTGCCAGCAGTCGTACAGGGGCGAACACTGAAGCTTTCTTT. Translating gives CASSRTGANTEAFF. The J gene is TRBJ1-1, the V gene TRBV6-5; the match to TRBD1 covers 7 bases. This CDR3 is 14 amino acids long. The junction had 4 bases not matched to a gene; V was cut back by 5 bases and J by 1 base. Germline CDR1 MNHEY, CDR2 SVGAGI.

The V call is TRBV11-2, the J call TRBJ2-7, with D possibly matching TRBD2 (7 bases). The CDR3 length is 16 residues. The V end was cut by 6 bases, the J end by 1 base, with 19 bases between. Germline V gene sequence: CDR1 SGHAT, CDR2 FQNNGV. The CDR3 loop is CASSFVGRGGSYEQYF. CDR3 nucleotides: TGTGCCAGCAGTTTCGTCGGTAGGGGGGGGTCCTACGAGCAGTACTTC. Filled out from reference TRBV11-2 and TRBJ2-7, the complete variable domain reads EAGVAQSPRYKIIEKRQSVAFWCNPISGHATLYWYQQILGQGPKLLIQFQNNGVVDDSQLPKDRFSAERLKGVDSTLKIQPAKLEDSAVYLCASSFVGRGGSYEQYFGPGTRLTVT.

The chain has TRBV3-1 (or the pseudogene TRBV3-2) and TRBJ1-2; 7 bases are a match to TRBD1. CDR1 is LGHDT and CDR2 is YNNKEL in the germline V gene (reference sequence). The CDR3 runs 14 residues. V lost 5 bases to trimming and J lost 1 base; unmatched junction nucleotides: 4. CDR3 bases: TGTGCCAGCAGCTCGGGGACAGTTAACTATGGCTACACCTTC. Amino acid sequence: CASSSGTVNYGYTF.

The chain couples TRBV5-1 to TRBJ1-5; weak D call: TRBD1 (5 bases). Germline V gene lookup returns CDR1 SGHRS and CDR2 YFSETQ. The CDR3 covers 16 residues. V lost 4 bases to trimming and J lost 1 base, with 15 bases between them. The CDR3 reads CASSQWGGQSNQPQHF. Here the CDR3 DNA reads TGCGCCAGCAGCCAATGGGGGGGTCAAAGCAATCAGCCCCAGCATTTT.

This chain uses TRBV5-1 with TRBJ1-2; the match to TRBD1 covers 7 bases. Germline CDR1 SGHRS, CDR2 YFSETQ. This CDR3 is built from 17 residues. Unmatched junction bases numbered 13, after V lost 1 base and J lost 4 bases. As DNA, the CDR3 is TGCGCCAGCAGCTTGCTGGGCGGACAGGACCACTTCTATGGCTACACCTTC. Translation: CASSLLGGQDHFYGYTF.

The rearrangement links TRBV29-1 to TRBJ1-4; D might be TRBD1 (6 bases). There are 13 residues in the CDR3. With 4 bases removed from V and 9 bases from J, the gap between germline ends came to 15 bases. The germline V gene has CDR1 SQVTM and CDR2 ANQGSEA. The CDR3 region has the DNA TGCAGCGTTGGGGGGCCCCAAACCCAAAAACTGTTTTTT. This encodes CSVGGPQTQKLFF.

V gene TRBV10-3 combines with J gene TRBJ2-7; TRBD1 might be the D (5 bases). The CDR3 runs to 15 residues. CDR1 and CDR2 (germline): ENHRY, SYGVKD. The V and J ends lost 5 bases and 0 bases respectively, with 14 bases between them. The CDR3: CAISITGSGSYEQYF. DNA for the CDR3: TGTGCCATCAGTATCACAGGAAGTGGCTCCTACGAGCAGTACTTC.

The table lists this clone with many counts. The rearrangement uses TRBV19 and TRBJ1-1; D is possibly TRBD1 (5 bases). The CDR3 extends over 14 amino acids. V was shortened by 6 bases and J by 7 bases, with 18 bases between the two germline ends. Germline V gene data show CDR1 as LNHDA and CDR2 as SQIVND (reference sequence). CDR3 coding DNA: TGTGCCAGTAGCTGGGGGGAAGGAACAAGTGAAGCTTTCTTT. This encodes CASSWGEGTSEAFF.

This clone has just a few counts. The rearrangement joins TRBV7-2 to TRBJ2-1; 11 nucleotides align to TRBD2. V gave up 2 bases and J gave up 9 bases; unmatched junction bases: 9. Per the germline V gene, CDR1 is SGHTA and CDR2 is FQGNSA. CDR3 length equals 16 residues. The CDR3: CASSLRSSGGAGEQFF. CDR3 coding DNA: TGTGCCAGCAGCTTAAGGAGTAGCGGGGGGGCGGGTGAGCAGTTCTTC.

The V gene is TRBV29-1, the J gene TRBJ1-2; D is possibly TRBD1 (6 bases). Deletions cut 3 bases from V and 6 bases from J, with 11 bases between. The CDR3 is made up of 12 amino acids. Germline values: CDR1 SQVTM, CDR2 ANQGSEA. The DNA of the CDR3 is TGCAGCGTTGATACCGGGGGGCATGGCTACACCTTC. It yields the protein CSVDTGGHGYTF.

This clone was detected only a few times. V and J are TRBV5-1 and TRBJ2-1; a weak D match, TRBD2 (6 bases). The germline gives CDR1 SGHRS, CDR2 YFSETQ. CDR3 length: 16 residues. The V end was cut by 3 bases, the J end by 8 bases, with 21 bases between. The CDR3 is CASSSVRDLSSYEQFF. CDR3 DNA sequence: TGCGCCAGCAGCTCGGTTAGGGACTTGTCTAGTTATGAGCAGTTCTTC.

The chain carries TRBV4-3 and TRBJ2-7; 9 nucleotides match TRBD2. The CDR3 contains 18 residues. Germline assignment: CDR1 LGHNA and CDR2 YSLEER. V lost 3 bases and J lost 2; bases outside the gene matches: 14. This CDR3 reads CASSQKIPASGVAYEQYF. The CDR3 bases are TGCGCCAGCAGCCAGAAGATACCAGCTAGCGGGGTGGCCTACGAGCAGTACTTC.

The chain employs TRBV7-9 and TRBJ1-2; 8 bases are a match to TRBD1. CDR1 and CDR2 (germline): SEHNR, FQNEAQ (reference sequence). The ends lost 4 bases at V and 8 bases at J; junction bases unmatched: 6. CDR3 length: 13 amino acids. CDR3 region: CASSSGTGRGYTF. In DNA, the CDR3 is TGTGCCAGCAGCTCAGGGACAGGTCGGGGCTACACCTTC.

J is TRBJ2-1 and V is TRBV18; a weak D match, TRBD2 (5 bases). Germline CDR1 KGHSH, CDR2 LQKENI. The germline V and J ends were trimmed by 4 bases and 4 bases, with 20 bases remaining between them. The CDR3 extends over 17 amino acids. CDR3 DNA: TGTGCCAGCTCACTCACCTACTCCACTAGTGGATACAATGAGCAGTTCTTC. The encoded protein is CASSLTYSTSGYNEQFF.

The chain carries TRBV6-1 and TRBJ2-6; TRBD2 matches at 8 bases. Germline loops: CDR1 MNHNS, CDR2 SASEGT. The CDR3 contains 20 residues. J was trimmed by 1 base and V by 3 bases; bases with no gene match: 14. In DNA, the CDR3 is TGTGCCAGCAGTGATTTGAGGCAGCTCGGGAGGGGTTCTGGGGCCAACGTCCTGACTTTC. Its translation is CASSDLRQLGRGSGANVLTF.